A selection of T cell receptor beta chains follows, all from one sample in a study of CD8 T cells in seronegative destructive rheumatoid arthritis. Profiled with immunoSEQ multiplex PCR; TCRdb holds only in-frame clones, not every one. This sample has some 13,000 clones, with roughly 87% found just once. Sequences were obtained from CD8+ T cells from blood. The receptors originated from a woman between 25 and 49 years old with seronegative destructive rheumatoid arthritis. Both conserved end residues are part of each CDR3. Each record gives: V gene, D gene, J gene, clone size, CDR3 protein, CDR3 DNA. D genes are given only for firm matches. Clone size is not always given. Where it is, it says once, few, many or a class for expanded clones.

TRBV28	.	TRBJ1-2	once	CASSPEGFGLNYGYTF	TGTGCCAGCAGTCCGGAGGGGTTCGGACTTAACTATGGCTACACCTTC
TRBV6-6	.	TRBJ2-2	.	CASRDYSNTGELFF	TGTGCCAGCAGGGACTACTCAAACACCGGGGAGCTGTTTTTT
TRBV4-1	.	TRBJ1-4	.	CASSQDLTATNEKLFF	TGCGCCAGCAGCCAAGACCTTACAGCAACTAATGAAAAACTGTTTTTT
TRBV15	.	TRBJ1-3	.	CATSTQPNSGNTIYF	TGTGCCACCAGTACTCAACCTAACTCTGGAAACACCATATATTTT
TRBV28	TRBD1	TRBJ1-3	.	CASSIYRGAGNTIYF	TGTGCCAGCAGTATATACAGGGGGGCAGGAAACACCATATATTTT
TRBV6-6	.	TRBJ1-6	.	CAVYRLNSPLHF	TGTGCCGTTTACAGGTTGAATTCACCCCTCCACTTT
TRBV11-1	.	TRBJ2-4	.	CASSPHLLLAKNIQYF	TGTGCCAGCAGTCCGCATCTCTTACTAGCCAAAAACATTCAGTACTTC
TRBV19	TRBD1	TRBJ1-2	few	CASSAPDRALYGYTF	TGTGCCAGTAGCGCCCCTGACAGGGCCCTCTATGGCTACACCTTC
TRBV29-1	TRBD2	TRBJ2-3	.	CSVDGGTSGADTQYF	TGCAGCGTTGATGGAGGGACTAGCGGGGCAGATACGCAGTATTTT
TRBV27	TRBD1	TRBJ1-1	.	CASSSSGTGITEAFF	TGTGCCAGCAGTTCCTCCGGGACAGGGATAACTGAAGCTTTCTTT
TRBV4-1	.	TRBJ2-2	few	CASSHPRSGRDTGELFF	TGCGCCAGCAGCCACCCACGGAGCGGGCGGGACACCGGGGAGCTGTTTTTT
TRBV11-2	TRBD1	TRBJ2-7	.	CASSLGGQIYEQYF	TGTGCCAGCAGCCTAGGGGGACAGATCTACGAGCAGTACTTC
TRBV20-1	.	TRBJ1-2	.	CSASRGYGYTF	TGCAGTGCTAGCAGGGGCTATGGCTACACCTTC
TRBV5-1	.	TRBJ1-1	.	CASSLEGVANTEAFF	TGCGCCAGCAGCTTGGAAGGGGTTGCGAACACTGAAGCTTTCTTT
TRBV4-1	TRBD1	TRBJ1-4	.	CASSQVYRGRTNEKLFF	TGCGCCAGCAGCCAAGTCTACAGGGGGCGGACTAATGAAAAACTGTTTTTT
TRBV20-1	.	TRBJ1-1	.	CRPQGSTEAFF	TGCAGACCACAGGGAAGCACTGAAGCTTTCTTT
TRBV28	.	TRBJ1-1	.	CASSFGAEGTEAFF	TGTGCCAGCAGTTTTGGGGCGGAGGGCACTGAAGCTTTCTTT
TRBV29-1	TRBD1	TRBJ2-1	few	CSVDPPRRGGAAEGEQFF	TGCAGCGTTGATCCCCCGCGGCGAGGGGGCGCCGCAGAAGGTGAGCAGTTCTTC
TRBV6-1	.	TRBJ2-5	.	CASSESPGGQGPQETQYF	TGTGCCAGCAGTGAAAGCCCCGGAGGGCAGGGCCCCCAAGAGACCCAGTACTTC
TRBV7-3	TRBD2	TRBJ2-3	.	CASSLTGGEGTQYF	TGTGCCAGCAGCTTAACGGGTGGGGAGGGTACGCAGTATTTT
TRBV9	.	TRBJ1-3	once	CASSAEPTESSGNTIYF	TGTGCCAGCAGCGCGGAGCCGACGGAGAGCTCTGGAAACACCATATATTTT
TRBV7-6	.	TRBJ2-1	.	CASSLATPLYNEQFF	TGTGCCAGCAGCTTAGCGACTCCCCTCTACAATGAGCAGTTCTTC
TRBV5-1	.	TRBJ1-1	.	CASSLALGLMNTEAFF	TGCGCCAGCAGCTTGGCCTTGGGGCTCATGAACACTGAAGCTTTCTTT
TRBV11-2	.	TRBJ2-5	.	CASREGGFGETQYF	TGTGCCAGCCGCGAGGGGGGGTTCGGCGAGACCCAGTACTTC
TRBV4-1	TRBD2	TRBJ2-3	.	CASSQELRGGADTQYF	TGCGCCAGCAGCCAAGAATTGCGGGGGGGGGCAGATACGCAGTATTTT
TRBV7-9	TRBD1	TRBJ1-2	.	CASSPQGVNYGYTF	TGTGCCAGCAGCCCACAGGGGGTTAACTATGGCTACACCTTC
TRBV9	TRBD1	TRBJ1-4	.	CASPNRGPRRGELFF	TGTGCCAGCCCGAACAGGGGACCTAGAAGAGGGGAACTGTTTTTT
TRBV28	.	TRBJ1-1	.	CASSTDSDNTEAFF	TGTGCCAGCAGCACCGACAGCGATAACACTGAAGCTTTCTTT
TRBV5-6	TRBD1	TRBJ2-7	.	CASSSLSQGVYEQYF	TGTGCCAGCAGTTCCCTAAGTCAGGGGGTGTACGAGCAGTACTTC
TRBV19	.	TRBJ2-7	.	CASSPGQFEQYF	TGTGCCAGTAGTCCCGGACAGTTCGAGCAGTACTTC
TRBV29-1	.	TRBJ1-1	.	CSVGGVGTEAFF	TGCAGCGTGGGGGGGGTGGGCACTGAAGCTTTCTTT
TRBV7-3	.	TRBJ1-1	.	CASSPADGTEAFF	TGTGCCAGCAGCCCGGCGGATGGAACCGAAGCTTTCTTT
TRBV7-9	.	TRBJ2-7	.	CASSFFVGLTYEQYF	TGTGCCAGCAGCTTCTTCGTAGGACTAACCTACGAGCAGTACTTC
TRBV4-1	.	TRBJ2-2	.	CASSHRGGGYTGELFF	TGCGCCAGCAGCCACCGCGGAGGGGGCTACACCGGGGAGCTGTTTTTT
TRBV19	.	TRBJ1-5	.	CASRQVNQPQHF	TGTGCCTCCCGACAGGTCAATCAGCCCCAGCATTTT
TRBV2	TRBD1	TRBJ1-2	.	CASSFTGADYGYTF	TGTGCCAGCAGTTTTACAGGGGCAGACTATGGCTACACCTTC
TRBV28	TRBD2	TRBJ2-1	.	CASSLVGTSGAAGEQFF	TGTGCCAGCAGTTTAGTAGGGACTAGCGGGGCTGCAGGTGAGCAGTTCTTC
TRBV2	TRBD2	TRBJ2-7	.	CASRPAGGGYEQYF	TGTGCCAGCAGACCCGCGGGGGGCGGTTACGAGCAGTACTTC
TRBV7-9	.	TRBJ1-6	.	CASSPLWGESLHF	TGTGCCAGCAGCCCGCTCTGGGGGGAATCCCTCCACTTT
TRBV2	TRBD1	TRBJ2-6	.	CASSGQGSSSGANVLTF	TGTGCCAGCAGTGGACAGGGCTCCAGCTCTGGGGCCAACGTCCTGACTTTC
TRBV7-6	.	TRBJ2-2	.	CASSLRETGELFF	TGTGCCAGCAGCTTACGAGAAACCGGGGAGCTGTTTTTT
TRBV7-2	TRBD2	TRBJ2-3	once	CASSLFPSGGALDTQYF	TGTGCCAGCAGCTTATTCCCTAGCGGGGGGGCCTTAGATACGCAGTATTTT
TRBV13	.	TRBJ1-4	.	CASSLGRGGGVKLFF	TGTGCCAGCAGCTTAGGCCGCGGGGGAGGTGTAAAACTGTTTTTT
TRBV10-3	.	TRBJ2-5	once	CAISESGGGGETQYF	TGTGCCATCAGTGAGTCGGGGGGAGGCGGGGAGACCCAGTACTTC
TRBV27	TRBD1	TRBJ2-7	.	CASSLPDRDYEQYF	TGTGCCAGCAGTTTACCGGACAGGGACTACGAGCAGTACTTC
TRBV6-5	.	TRBJ2-7	.	CASSYSRAYEQYF	TGTGCCAGCAGTTACTCCCGAGCCTACGAGCAGTACTTC
TRBV9	TRBD2	TRBJ2-5	.	CASSPSYLAGVETQYF	TGTGCCAGCAGCCCGAGCTATCTAGCGGGGGTAGAGACCCAGTACTTC